The T cell receptor (beta chain) under discussion was sequenced for a study of blood T cell repertoires in COVID-19. Whole-study context: Both acute and convalescent COVID-19 samples were obtained from the United States, Italy and Spain. PBMCs, B-cell-depleted T cells, or T cells provided the cDNA or gDNA that made up the material.

This clone was counted ten times or more. In the source study's methods: Estimated nucleated cell counts came from reference gene primer amplification. Profiling relied on immunoSEQ multiplex PCR, and the TCRdb table lists in-frame clones only, not all of them. V and J calls and clone size come straight from that table; D and trimming were deduced from the DNA. The data show roughly 220,000 clones, around 87% seen once. One Seattle source followed patients from active infection through their disease course. The CDR3 contains 12 residues. The V gene lost 6 bases and the J gene lost 4 bases, with 10 bases spanning the gap. In germline, CDR1 is LGHDT, CDR2 YNNKEL (reference sequence).

Source material: peripheral blood. The receptor was derived from a woman aged 45 to 65 with COVID-19, enrolled during active disease. This chain links TRBV3-1 (or the pseudogene TRBV3-2) with TRBJ2-7; weak D call: TRBD2 (6 bases). The CDR3: CASSLGGYEQYF. DNA for the CDR3: TGTGCCAGCAGTCTCGGGGGATACGAGCAGTACTTC.